The 26 T cell receptor beta chains below were found in one sample sequenced in a study of type 1 regulatory T cells. Using its own MiXCR run on the reads, TCRdb lists one record per CDR3 protein. The sample has approximately 100,000 distinct CDR3 sequences, roughly 28% seen once; the top ten hold 2.2%. Sequenced material: CD4+ T cells, either the whole sample or a sorted fraction (not recorded which). These receptors all come from a human donor in good health.

The table lists this clonotype with a few counts. The rearrangement joins TRBV2 to TRBJ2-1; a possible D gene is TRBD2 (6 bases). Germline assignment: CDR1 SNHLY and CDR2 FYNNEI. The CDR3 runs to 13 residues. The V gene lost 5 bases and the J gene lost 5 bases, with 10 bases spanning the gap. CDR3 DNA: TGTGCCAGCAGTCAACTAGCAGACAATGAGCAGTTCTTC. This gives the protein CASSQLADNEQFF.

This chain joins TRBV5-1 and TRBJ2-7; the match to TRBD1 covers 8 bases. Germline V gene sequence: CDR1 SGHRS, CDR2 YFSETQ. The CDR3 runs to 15 residues. Germline trimming cut 3 bases from V and 5 bases from J; bases unmatched to any gene: 10. CDR3 sequence (DNA): TGCGCCAGCAGCTCAAAGACAGGGGATCTTGACGAGCAGTACTTC. Its protein product is CASSSKTGDLDEQYF.

This clonotype was found a few times. The chain couples TRBV9 to TRBJ2-2; D gene uncertain. V lost 1 base and J lost 4, with 17 bases in between. Germline CDR1 SGDLS, CDR2 YYNGEE. This CDR3 is 17 amino acids long. The CDR3 nucleotides are TGTGCCAGCAGCGTAACTTCCGAACCCACTCCCACCGGGGAGCTGTTTTTT. This sequence encodes CASSVTSEPTPTGELFF.

This clonotype was counted a few times. The V gene is TRBV18, the J gene TRBJ2-5, with a possible D match to TRBD1 (5 bases). Germline V gives CDR1 KGHSH, CDR2 LQKENI. The CDR3 has 15 residues. V was cut by 0 bases and J by 4 bases, with 12 bases left in between. The CDR3 protein is CASSPPAQGGETQYF. In DNA form, the CDR3 reads TGTGCCAGCTCACCACCCGCGCAGGGCGGAGAGACCCAGTACTTC.

V usage is TRBV6-6 and J usage is TRBJ2-1, with 15 positions matching TRBD2. The CDR3 extends over 20 amino acids. Unmatched junction bases numbered 11, after V lost 2 bases and J lost 3 bases. Germline V gene sequence: CDR1 MNHNY, CDR2 SVGAGI (reference sequence). The CDR3 bases are TGTGCCAGCAGTTACGCGGGACTAGCGGGAGGCCAGGGGGTCTACAATGAGCAGTTCTTC. Translated, it gives CASSYAGLAGGQGVYNEQFF.

The chain has TRBV28 and TRBJ2-5; 7 bases map to TRBD2. The CDR3 is 16 residues long. CDR1 and CDR2 from the germline V gene are MDHEN and SYDVKM. The trim removed 6 bases at V and 3 bases at J, leaving 13 bases unmatched. CDR3 in DNA: TGTGCCAGCAGCCCTCCTAACCCGGGACTAAAAGAGACCCAGTACTTC. Translation: CASSPPNPGLKETQYF.

CDR3: CASSPRATGANVLTF. The CDR3 DNA reads as TGTGCCAGCAGCCCCAGGGCTACCGGGGCCAACGTCCTGACTTTC. V and J are TRBV5-4 and TRBJ2-6; D may be TRBD1 (5 bases). V was trimmed by 4 bases and J by 4 bases, leaving 12 bases between them. From germline, CDR1 is SGHNT and CDR2 YYREEE (reference sequence). This CDR3 is 15 amino acids long.

This clonotype was detected only a few times. Here the CDR3 reads CASSTRLASYNEQFF. In nucleotides, the CDR3 is TGTGCCAGCAGCACACGACTAGCGTCCTACAATGAGCAGTTCTTC. The V gene is TRBV7-9, the J gene TRBJ2-1; 8 bases fit TRBD2. V was clipped by 5 bases and J by 1 base; unmatched bases: 4. This CDR3 comprises 15 residues. CDR1 and CDR2 (germline): SEHNR, FQNEAQ (reference sequence).

The chain carries TRBV27 and TRBJ1-2, with D uncertain. The germline V and J ends were trimmed by 4 bases and 0 bases, with 6 bases remaining between them. Germline-derived CDR1 and CDR2 are MNHEY and SMNVEV (reference sequence). This CDR3 is 13 amino acids long. CDR3 DNA sequence: TGTGCCAGCAGTTGGGAGCCTAACTATGGCTACACCTTC. This sequence encodes CASSWEPNYGYTF.

The sample holds one count of this clonotype. At one end, the junction sequence differs from germline, possibly due to a read error. The chain combines TRBV11-1 with TRBJ2-5; tentative D call: TRBD2 (6 bases). CDR3 length: 16 amino acids. Germline CDR1 SGHAT, CDR2 FQDESV (reference sequence). The CDR3 loop is CAGSLNPGERQETQYF. The CDR3 DNA reads TGTGCCGGCAGCTTAAATCCGGGGGAGCGCCAAGAGACCCAGTACTTC.

There are a few counts of this clonotype. In DNA form, the CDR3 reads TGTGCCAGCAGCCTTAACGTAGATACGCAGTATTTT. It translates to CASSLNVDTQYF. The chain combines TRBV12-3 or TRBV12-4 with TRBJ2-3; D is unclear. The CDR3 has 12 residues. V dropped 6 bases and J dropped 5 bases, with 9 bases sitting between them.

V and J are TRBV6-2 or TRBV6-3 and TRBJ2-4; D might be TRBD2 (5 bases). Germline V gives CDR1 MNHEY, CDR2 SVGEGT. The CDR3 extends over 14 amino acids. V lost 8 bases and J 0 bases, leaving 11 bases between the germline ends. CDR3 loop: CASGRILAKNIQYF. CDR3 bases: TGTGCCAGCGGGAGAATCCTAGCCAAAAACATTCAGTACTTC.

This clonotype turned up a few times. This chain uses TRBV2 with TRBJ2-1; TRBD2 matches 8 bases. Germline lookup yields CDR1 SNHLY and CDR2 FYNNEI. The CDR3 is 14 residues long. Losses at the gene ends were 10 bases for V and 7 bases for J; bases not matched to a gene: 12. The CDR3 loop reads CATQRSGRGNEQFF. The CDR3 DNA reads TGTGCCACCCAGAGGAGCGGGAGAGGTAATGAGCAGTTCTTC.

The rearrangement joins TRBV12-3 or TRBV12-4 to TRBJ1-5; 7 positions agree with TRBD1. This CDR3 region has 15 residues. V lost 3 bases, J lost 0 bases, and 2 bases stayed unmatched. The CDR3 region is CASSLTGNSNQPQHF. The CDR3 DNA sequence: TGTGCCAGCAGTTTGACAGGGAATAGCAATCAGCCCCAGCATTTT.

This clonotype occurred a few times. The chain joins TRBV5-4 to TRBJ1-2, with D possibly being TRBD1 (5 bases). Looked up from germline, CDR1 is SGHNT and CDR2 is YYREEE (reference sequence). V dropped 0 bases and J dropped 6 bases, with 12 bases sitting between them. The CDR3 covers 14 residues. Written as DNA, the CDR3 is TGTGCCAGCAGCTTGGAGCAGGGATGGGATGGCTACACCTTC. It codes for CASSLEQGWDGYTF.

J is TRBJ2-1 and V is TRBV10-2, with 8 nucleotides matching TRBD2. Germline CDR1 and CDR2: WSHSY and SAAADI. CDR3 length equals 16 residues. Trimming removed 1 base from V and 7 bases from J; junction bases left unmatched: 9. The CDR3, as DNA: TGCGCCAGCAGTGAGTGGGGCGGGAGGCGGGAGAATGAGCAGTTCTTC. Amino acid sequence: CASSEWGGRRENEQFF.

V gene TRBV29-1 combines with J gene TRBJ1-2; 9 nucleotides match TRBD1. CDR3 length equals 11 residues. V dropped 6 bases and J dropped 8; count of bases not matched to a gene: 4. CDR1 and CDR2 from the germline V gene are SQVTM and ANQGSEA. The CDR3 loop is CSVHRGLGYTF. The CDR3 region has the DNA TGCAGCGTCCACAGGGGGCTAGGCTACACCTTC.

The gene calls are TRBV20-1 and TRBJ2-2; 9 nucleotides match TRBD2. With V trimmed by 7 bases and J by 0 bases, 6 bases remained unmatched. The germline V gene has CDR1 DFQATT and CDR2 SNEGSKA (reference sequence). The CDR3 runs 15 residues. CDR3 bases: TGCAGTGTCCTAGCGGGGCCCTCGAACACCGGGGAGCTGTTTTTT. It specifies CSVLAGPSNTGELFF.

This chain links TRBV20-1 with TRBJ2-2; D unclear. Trimming removed 3 bases from V and 1 base from J, with 6 bases in between. The CDR3 consists of 13 residues. The germline V gene encodes CDR1 DFQATT and CDR2 SNEGSKA (reference sequence). CDR3: CSASWLNTGELFF. The CDR3 DNA sequence: TGCAGTGCTAGTTGGTTGAACACCGGGGAGCTGTTTTTT.

This clonotype was detected only a few times. The chain carries TRBV20-1 and TRBJ2-4, with D possibly being TRBD2 (8 bases). CDR3 length equals 23 residues. V was cut by 6 bases and J by 5 bases, with 44 bases left in between. Looked up from germline, CDR1 is DFQATT and CDR2 is SNEGSKA (reference sequence). The CDR3 region has the DNA TGCAGTGCCATCCTAAGGGTCAGGGGGATAGGTGAGGCGGGAGGACCTCGTCAAAACATTCAGTACTTC. It specifies CSAILRVRGIGEAGGPRQNIQYF.

Many counts were recorded for this clonotype. This chain joins TRBV29-1 and TRBJ2-1; D ambiguous. Trimming took off 7 bases at V and 7 bases at J, with 26 bases between the two ends. Germline V CDR1 and CDR2: SQVTM, ANQGSEA. CDR3 length equals 16 residues. CDR3 sequence (DNA): TGCAGCGCCTTACCCTTTGCTGGGTTAGCTAGTAATGAGCAGTTCTTC. Translation: CSALPFAGLASNEQFF.

This clonotype was counted between two and nine times. The V call is TRBV3-1, the J call TRBJ1-2; a weak D match, TRBD1 (5 bases). In germline, CDR1 is LGHDT, CDR2 YNNKEL (reference sequence). V was clipped by 1 base and J by 4 bases, with 16 bases between them. The CDR3 totals 16 residues. The CDR3 sequence: CASSQGAGSVSYGYTF. The CDR3 DNA sequence: TGTGCCAGCAGCCAAGGCGCAGGGTCAGTGAGCTATGGCTACACCTTC. The whole variable domain, filled in from reference TRBV3-1 and TRBJ1-2, reads DTAVSQTPKYLVTQMGNDKSIKCEQNLGHDTMYWYKQDSKKFLKIMFSYNNKELIINETVPNRFSPKSPDKAHLNLHINSLELGDSAVYFCASSQGAGSVSYGYTFGSGTRLTVV.

This clonotype came up a few times. The chain carries TRBV7-2 and TRBJ2-3, with TRBD2 matching over 8 bases. Looked up from germline, CDR1 is SGHTA and CDR2 is FQGNSA. V was clipped by 5 bases and J by 0 bases; unmatched bases: 1. The CDR3 totals 14 residues. The CDR3 loop is CASSASGSTDTQYF. The CDR3 nucleotides are TGTGCCAGCAGCGCTAGCGGGAGCACAGATACGCAGTATTTT. Using reference TRBV7-2 and TRBJ2-3 for the parts outside the CDR3, the full variable domain is GAGVSQSPSNKVTEKGKDVELRCDPISGHTALYWYRQSLGQGLEFLIYFQGNSAPDKSGLPSDRFSAERTGGSVSTLTIQRTQQEDSAVYLCASSASGSTDTQYFGPGTRLTVL.

This clonotype has more than one count but fewer than ten. The chain carries TRBV19 and TRBJ2-1; no clear D. Germline V gene data show CDR1 as LNHDA and CDR2 as SQIVND (reference sequence). The ends were cut back, 4 bases at V and 2 bases at J, with 6 bases in the middle. The CDR3 loop spans 13 amino acids. The CDR3 DNA is TGTGCCAGTAGTACGGCGGCCTACAATGAGCAGTTCTTC. It encodes CASSTAAYNEQFF.

The V gene is TRBV6-1, the J gene TRBJ2-3; the D gene is possibly TRBD2 (5 bases). Germline loops: CDR1 MNHNS, CDR2 SASEGT. This CDR3 contains 14 residues. Trimming removed 10 bases from V and 2 bases from J, with 16 bases in between. CDR3 loop: CATMRERITDTQYF. The CDR3 bases are TGTGCCACCATGCGCGAGCGGATCACAGATACGCAGTATTTT.

This clonotype was observed a handful of times. This sequence joins TRBV2 and TRBJ2-7, with 8 bases fitting TRBD2. The V segment lost 6 bases and the J segment 7 bases; nucleotides outside the gene matches: 11. Per the germline V gene, CDR1 is SNHLY and CDR2 is FYNNEI. CDR3 length: 14 residues. CDR3 sequence (DNA): TGTGCCAGCAGGAGGGGTAGCGGGATTGGGGAGCAGTACTTC. Its protein product is CASRRGSGIGEQYF.